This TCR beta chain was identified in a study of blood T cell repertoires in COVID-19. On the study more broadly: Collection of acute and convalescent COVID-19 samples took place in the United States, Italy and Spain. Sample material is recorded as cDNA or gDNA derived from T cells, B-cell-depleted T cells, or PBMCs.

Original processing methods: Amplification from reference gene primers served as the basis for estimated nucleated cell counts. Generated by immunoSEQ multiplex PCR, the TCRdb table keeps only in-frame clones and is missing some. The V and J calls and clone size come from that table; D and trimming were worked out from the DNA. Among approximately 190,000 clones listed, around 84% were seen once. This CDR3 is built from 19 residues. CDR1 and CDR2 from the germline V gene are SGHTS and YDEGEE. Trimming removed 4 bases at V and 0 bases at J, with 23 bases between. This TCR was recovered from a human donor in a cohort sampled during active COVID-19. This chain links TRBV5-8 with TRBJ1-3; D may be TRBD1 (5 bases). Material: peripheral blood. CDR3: CASSPDGGISSFSGNTIYF. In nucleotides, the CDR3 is TGTGCCAGCAGCCCGGACGGGGGGATTTCTTCTTTCTCTGGAAACACCATATATTTT.